This T cell receptor beta chain was recovered during a study of cytomegalovirus exposure and HLA in healthy donors. The study, taken as a whole, reports: A further, later analysis showed that HLA-associated TCR beta chains (compared with equally common others) were more clonally expanded. Some V segments, including TRBV6-2 and TRBV6-3, were excluded as indistinguishable. Presence/absence analyses assumed roughly uniform sequencing depth across donors.

Details on this clone: The antigen is not known.

The germline V gene has CDR1 MNHNS and CDR2 SASEGT. V lost 5 bases and J lost 3, with 13 bases in between. The CDR3 sequence is 14 residues long. Primers included in the PCR were 60 Vbeta and 13 Jbeta primers. Repertoires were generated with immunoSEQ multiplex PCR, while TCRdb's copy carries only in-frame clones and drops some. The sample includes more than 90,000 clones, roughly 74% of them seen just once. This TCR was recovered from a middle-aged woman in good health and CMV-seronegative. This chain joins TRBV6-1 and TRBJ1-1, with D possibly matching TRBD1 (5 bases). Sequencing was carried out using PBMCs. CDR3 coding DNA: TGTGCCAGCAGTCCCGGTTGGGGGGACACTGAAGCTTTCTTT. Translating it yields CASSPGWGDTEAFF.